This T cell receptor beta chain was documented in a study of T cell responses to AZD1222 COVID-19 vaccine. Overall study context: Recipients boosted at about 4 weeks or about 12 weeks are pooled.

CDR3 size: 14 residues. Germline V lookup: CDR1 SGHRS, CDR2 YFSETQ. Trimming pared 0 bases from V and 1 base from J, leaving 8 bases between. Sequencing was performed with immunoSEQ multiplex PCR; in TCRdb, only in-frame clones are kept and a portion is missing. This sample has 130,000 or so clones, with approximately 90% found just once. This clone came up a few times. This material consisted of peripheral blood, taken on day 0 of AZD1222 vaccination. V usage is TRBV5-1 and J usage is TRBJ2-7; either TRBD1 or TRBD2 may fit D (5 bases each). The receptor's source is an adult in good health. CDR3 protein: CASSLAGTSYEQYF. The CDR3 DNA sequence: TGCGCCAGCAGCTTGGCCGGGACGTCCTACGAGCAGTACTTC.